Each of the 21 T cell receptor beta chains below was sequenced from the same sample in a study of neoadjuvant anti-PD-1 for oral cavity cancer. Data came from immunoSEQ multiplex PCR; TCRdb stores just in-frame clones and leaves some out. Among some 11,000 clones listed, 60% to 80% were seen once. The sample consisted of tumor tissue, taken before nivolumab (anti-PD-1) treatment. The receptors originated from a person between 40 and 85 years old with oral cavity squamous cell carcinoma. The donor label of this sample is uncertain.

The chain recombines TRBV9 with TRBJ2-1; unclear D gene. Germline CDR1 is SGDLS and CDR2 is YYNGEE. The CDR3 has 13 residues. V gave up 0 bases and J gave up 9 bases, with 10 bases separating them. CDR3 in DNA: TGTGCCAGCAGCGTAGACCTTTCCAGTGAGCAGTTCTTC. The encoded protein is CASSVDLSSEQFF.

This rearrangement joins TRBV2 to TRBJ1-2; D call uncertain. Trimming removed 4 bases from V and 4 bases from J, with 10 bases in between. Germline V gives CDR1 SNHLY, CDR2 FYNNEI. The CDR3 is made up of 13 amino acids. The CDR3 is CASSGYGFYGYTF. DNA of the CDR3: TGTGCCAGCAGTGGGTACGGCTTCTATGGCTACACCTTC.

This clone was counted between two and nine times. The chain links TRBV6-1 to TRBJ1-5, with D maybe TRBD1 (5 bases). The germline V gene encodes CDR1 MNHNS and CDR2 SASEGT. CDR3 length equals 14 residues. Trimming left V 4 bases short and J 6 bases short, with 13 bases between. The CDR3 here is CASSAIGAGQPQHF. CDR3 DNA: TGTGCCAGCAGTGCCATTGGGGCCGGTCAGCCCCAGCATTTT.

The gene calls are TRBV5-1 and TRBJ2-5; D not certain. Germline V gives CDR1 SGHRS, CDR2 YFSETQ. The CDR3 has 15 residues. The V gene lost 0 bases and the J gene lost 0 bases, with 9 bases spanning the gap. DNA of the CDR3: TGCGCCAGCAGCTTGGGATCATCGTACCAAGAGACCCAGTACTTC. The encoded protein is CASSLGSSYQETQYF. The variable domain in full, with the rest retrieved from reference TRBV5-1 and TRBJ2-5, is KAGVTQTPRYLIKTRGQQVTLSCSPISGHRSVSWYQQTPGQGLQFLFEYFSETQRNKGNFPGRFSGRQFSNSRSEMNVSTLELGDSALYLCASSLGSSYQETQYFGPGTRLLVL.

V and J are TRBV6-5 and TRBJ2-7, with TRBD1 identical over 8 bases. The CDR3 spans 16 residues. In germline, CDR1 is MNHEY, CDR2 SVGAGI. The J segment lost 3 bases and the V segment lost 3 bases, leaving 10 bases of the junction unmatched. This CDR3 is CASSYNQGAVSYEQYF. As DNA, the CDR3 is TGTGCCAGCAGTTATAACCAGGGGGCGGTAAGCTACGAGCAGTACTTC.

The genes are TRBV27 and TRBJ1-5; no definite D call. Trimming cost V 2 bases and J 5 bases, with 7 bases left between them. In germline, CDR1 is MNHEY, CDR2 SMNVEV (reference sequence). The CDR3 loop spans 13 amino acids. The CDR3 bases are TGTGCCAGCAGTTTAGGAGGATATCAGCCCCAGCATTTT. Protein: CASSLGGYQPQHF.

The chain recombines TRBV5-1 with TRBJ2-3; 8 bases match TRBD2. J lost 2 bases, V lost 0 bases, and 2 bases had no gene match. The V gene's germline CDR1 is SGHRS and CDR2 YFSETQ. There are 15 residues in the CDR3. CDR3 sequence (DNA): TGCGCCAGCAGCTTGGTAGCGGGATTCACAGATACGCAGTATTTT. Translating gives CASSLVAGFTDTQYF.

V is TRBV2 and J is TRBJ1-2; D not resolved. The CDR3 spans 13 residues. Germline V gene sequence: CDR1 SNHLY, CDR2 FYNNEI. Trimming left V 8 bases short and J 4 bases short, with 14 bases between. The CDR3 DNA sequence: TGTGCCAGCTGCGAGGATCGTGTCTATGGCTACACCTTC. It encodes CASCEDRVYGYTF.

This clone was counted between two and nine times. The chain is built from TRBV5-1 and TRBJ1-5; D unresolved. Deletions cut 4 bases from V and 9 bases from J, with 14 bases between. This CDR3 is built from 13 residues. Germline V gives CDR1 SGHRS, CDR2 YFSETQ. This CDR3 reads CASSPRPIGPQHF. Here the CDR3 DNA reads TGCGCCAGCAGCCCGCGGCCCATTGGGCCCCAGCATTTT.

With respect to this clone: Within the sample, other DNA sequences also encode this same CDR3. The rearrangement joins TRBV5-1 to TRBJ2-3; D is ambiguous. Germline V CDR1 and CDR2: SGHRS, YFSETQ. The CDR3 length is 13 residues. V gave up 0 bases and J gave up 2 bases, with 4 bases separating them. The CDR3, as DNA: TGCGCCAGCAGCTTGGGCTTCACAGATACGCAGTATTTT. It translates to CASSLGFTDTQYF.

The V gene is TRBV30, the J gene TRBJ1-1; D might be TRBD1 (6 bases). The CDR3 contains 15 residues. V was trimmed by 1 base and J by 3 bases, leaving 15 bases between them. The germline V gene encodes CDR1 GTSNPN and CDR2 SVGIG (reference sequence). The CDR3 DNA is TGTGCCTGGAGTGGCCAGGGGTCAGGGGACACTGAAGCTTTCTTT. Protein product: CAWSGQGSGDTEAFF.

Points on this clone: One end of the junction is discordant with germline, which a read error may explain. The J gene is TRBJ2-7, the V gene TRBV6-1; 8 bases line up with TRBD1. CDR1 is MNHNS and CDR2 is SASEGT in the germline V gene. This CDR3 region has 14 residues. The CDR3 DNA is TGTGCCAGCAGCCCGGGACAGGCCGTCCTCTTTATACCCTTC. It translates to CASSPGQAVLFIPF.

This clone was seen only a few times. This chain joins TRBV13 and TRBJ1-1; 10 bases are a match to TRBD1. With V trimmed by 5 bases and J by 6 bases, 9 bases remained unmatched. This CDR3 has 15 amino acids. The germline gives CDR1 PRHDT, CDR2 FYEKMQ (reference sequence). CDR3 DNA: TGTGCCAGCAGCCCTAGACAGGGGGCGAGTCCTGAAGCTTTCTTT. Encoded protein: CASSPRQGASPEAFF. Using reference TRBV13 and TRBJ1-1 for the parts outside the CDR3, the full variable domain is AAGVIQSPRHLIKEKRETATLKCYPIPRHDTVYWYQQGPGQDPQFLISFYEKMQSDKGSIPDRFSAQQFSDYHSELNMSSLELGDSALYFCASSPRQGASPEAFFGQGTRLTVV.

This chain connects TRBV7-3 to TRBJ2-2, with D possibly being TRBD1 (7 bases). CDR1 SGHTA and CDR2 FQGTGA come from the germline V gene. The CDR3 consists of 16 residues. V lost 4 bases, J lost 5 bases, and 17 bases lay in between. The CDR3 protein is CASSSRGGGRTGELFF. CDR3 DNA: TGTGCCAGCAGCTCACGAGGAGGGGGCAGGACCGGGGAGCTGTTTTTT.

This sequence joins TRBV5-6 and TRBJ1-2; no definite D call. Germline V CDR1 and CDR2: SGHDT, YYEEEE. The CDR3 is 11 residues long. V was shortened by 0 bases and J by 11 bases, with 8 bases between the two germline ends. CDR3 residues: CASSLGAIYTF. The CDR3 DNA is TGTGCCAGCAGCTTGGGGGCCATTTACACCTTC.

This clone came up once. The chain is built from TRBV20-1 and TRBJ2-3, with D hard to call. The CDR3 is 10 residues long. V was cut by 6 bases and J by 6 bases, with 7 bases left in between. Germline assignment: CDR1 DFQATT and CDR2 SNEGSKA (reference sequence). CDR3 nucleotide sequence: TGCAGTGCGGTTAGGGATACGCAGTATTTT. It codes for CSAVRDTQYF.

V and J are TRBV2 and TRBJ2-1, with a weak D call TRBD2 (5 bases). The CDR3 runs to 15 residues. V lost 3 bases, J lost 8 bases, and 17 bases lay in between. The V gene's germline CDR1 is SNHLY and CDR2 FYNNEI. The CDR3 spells CASSEGAPPRHEQFF. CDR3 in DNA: TGTGCCAGCAGTGAGGGAGCCCCCCCCCGGCATGAGCAGTTCTTC. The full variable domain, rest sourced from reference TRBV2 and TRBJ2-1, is EPEVTQTPSHQVTQMGQEVILRCVPISNHLYFYWYRQILGQKVEFLVSFYNNEISEKSEIFDDQFSVERPDGSNFTLKIRSTKLEDSAMYFCASSEGAPPRHEQFFGPGTRLTVL.

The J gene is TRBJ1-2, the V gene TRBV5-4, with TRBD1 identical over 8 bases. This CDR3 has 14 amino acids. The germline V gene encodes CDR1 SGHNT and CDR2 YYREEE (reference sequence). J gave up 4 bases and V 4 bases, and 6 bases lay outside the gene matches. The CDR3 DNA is TGTGCCAGCAGCCGGACAGGGATGGGCTATGGCTACACCTTC. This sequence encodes CASSRTGMGYGYTF. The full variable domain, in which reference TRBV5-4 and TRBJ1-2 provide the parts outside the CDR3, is ETGVTQSPTHLIKTRGQQVTLRCSSQSGHNTVSWYQQALGQGPQFIFQYYREEENGRGNFPPRFSGLQFPNYSSELNVNALELDDSALYLCASSRTGMGYGYTFGSGTRLTVV.

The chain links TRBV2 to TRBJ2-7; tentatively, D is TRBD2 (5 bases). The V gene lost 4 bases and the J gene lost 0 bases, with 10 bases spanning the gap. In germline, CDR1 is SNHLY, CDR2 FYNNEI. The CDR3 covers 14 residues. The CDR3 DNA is TGTGCCAGCAGTGTGAGGGCAGGCTCCTACGAGCAGTACTTC. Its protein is CASSVRAGSYEQYF. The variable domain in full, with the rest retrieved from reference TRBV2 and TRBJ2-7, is EPEVTQTPSHQVTQMGQEVILRCVPISNHLYFYWYRQILGQKVEFLVSFYNNEISEKSEIFDDQFSVERPDGSNFTLKIRSTKLEDSAMYFCASSVRAGSYEQYFGPGTRLTVT.

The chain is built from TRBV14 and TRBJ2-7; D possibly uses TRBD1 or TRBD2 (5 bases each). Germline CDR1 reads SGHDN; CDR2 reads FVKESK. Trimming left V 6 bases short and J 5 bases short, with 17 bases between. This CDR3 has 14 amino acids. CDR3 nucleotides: TGTGCCAGCAGTAGGGACCTAACGAGACACGAGCAGTACTTC. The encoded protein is CASSRDLTRHEQYF.

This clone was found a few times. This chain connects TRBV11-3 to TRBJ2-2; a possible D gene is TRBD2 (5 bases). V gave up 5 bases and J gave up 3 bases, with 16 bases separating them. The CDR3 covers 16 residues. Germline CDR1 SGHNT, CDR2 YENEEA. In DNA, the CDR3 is TGTGCCAGCAGCGGGTGGTCTAGCACCGACACCGGGGAGCTGTTTTTT. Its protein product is CASSGWSSTDTGELFF.